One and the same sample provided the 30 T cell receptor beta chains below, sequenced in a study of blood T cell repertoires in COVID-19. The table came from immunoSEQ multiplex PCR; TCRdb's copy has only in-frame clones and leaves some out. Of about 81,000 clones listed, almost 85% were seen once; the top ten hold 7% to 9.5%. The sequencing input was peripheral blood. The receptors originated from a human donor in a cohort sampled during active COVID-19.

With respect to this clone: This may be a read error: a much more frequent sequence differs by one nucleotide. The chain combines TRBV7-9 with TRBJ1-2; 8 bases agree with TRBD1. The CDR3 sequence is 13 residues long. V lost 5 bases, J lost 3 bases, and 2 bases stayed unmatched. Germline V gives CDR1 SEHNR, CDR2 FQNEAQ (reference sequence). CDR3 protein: CASSPTGDYGYTF. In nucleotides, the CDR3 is TGTGCCAGCAGCCCGACAGGGGACTATGGCTACACCTTC.

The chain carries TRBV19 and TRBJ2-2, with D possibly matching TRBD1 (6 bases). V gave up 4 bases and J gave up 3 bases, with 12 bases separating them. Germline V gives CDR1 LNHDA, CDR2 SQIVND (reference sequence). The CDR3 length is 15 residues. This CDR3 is CASSNTGMYTGELFF. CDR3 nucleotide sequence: TGTGCCAGTAGTAATACAGGGATGTACACCGGGGAGCTGTTTTTT.

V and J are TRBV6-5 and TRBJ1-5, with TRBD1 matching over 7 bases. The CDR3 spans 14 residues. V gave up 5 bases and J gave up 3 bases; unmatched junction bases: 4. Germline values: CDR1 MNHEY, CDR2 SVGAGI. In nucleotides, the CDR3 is TGTGCCAGCAGTAGGGACAGCCTCAATCAGCCCCAGCATTTT. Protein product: CASSRDSLNQPQHF.

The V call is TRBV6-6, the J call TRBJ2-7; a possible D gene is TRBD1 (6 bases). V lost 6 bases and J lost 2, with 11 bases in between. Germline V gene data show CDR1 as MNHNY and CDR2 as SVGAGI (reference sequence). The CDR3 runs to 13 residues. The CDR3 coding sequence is TGTGCCAGCAGAAGGACAGACCCCTACGAGCAGTACTTC. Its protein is CASRRTDPYEQYF.

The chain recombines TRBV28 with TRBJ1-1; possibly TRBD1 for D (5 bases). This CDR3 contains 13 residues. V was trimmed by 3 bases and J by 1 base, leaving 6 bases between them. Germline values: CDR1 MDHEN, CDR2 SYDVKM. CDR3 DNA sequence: TGTGCCAGCAGTTTCAGGGAGAACACTGAAGCTTTCTTT. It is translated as CASSFRENTEAFF.

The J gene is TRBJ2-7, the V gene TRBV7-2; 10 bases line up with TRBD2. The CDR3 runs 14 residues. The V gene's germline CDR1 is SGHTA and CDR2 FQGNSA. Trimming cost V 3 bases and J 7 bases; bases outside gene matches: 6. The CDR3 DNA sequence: TGTGCCAGCAGCTTGCTAGCGGGGGCGGGGGAGCAGTACTTC. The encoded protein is CASSLLAGAGEQYF. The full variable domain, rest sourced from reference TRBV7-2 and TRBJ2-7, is GAGVSQSPSNKVTEKGKDVELRCDPISGHTALYWYRQSLGQGLEFLIYFQGNSAPDKSGLPSDRFSAERTGGSVSTLTIQRTQQEDSAVYLCASSLLAGAGEQYFGPGTRLTVT.

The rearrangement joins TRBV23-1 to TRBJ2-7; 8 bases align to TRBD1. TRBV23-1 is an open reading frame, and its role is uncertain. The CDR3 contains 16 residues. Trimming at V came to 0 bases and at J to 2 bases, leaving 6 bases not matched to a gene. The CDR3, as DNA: TGCGCCAGCAGTCAATCAGGACAGGGTAGGGCCTACGAGCAGTACTTC. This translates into CASSQSGQGRAYEQYF.

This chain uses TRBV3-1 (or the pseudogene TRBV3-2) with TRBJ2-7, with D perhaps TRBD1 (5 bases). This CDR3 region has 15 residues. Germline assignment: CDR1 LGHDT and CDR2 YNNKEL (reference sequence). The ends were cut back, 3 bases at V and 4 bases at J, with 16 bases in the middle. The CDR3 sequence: CASSQIPSDKYEQYF. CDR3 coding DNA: TGTGCCAGCAGCCAGATTCCATCGGACAAGTACGAGCAGTACTTC.

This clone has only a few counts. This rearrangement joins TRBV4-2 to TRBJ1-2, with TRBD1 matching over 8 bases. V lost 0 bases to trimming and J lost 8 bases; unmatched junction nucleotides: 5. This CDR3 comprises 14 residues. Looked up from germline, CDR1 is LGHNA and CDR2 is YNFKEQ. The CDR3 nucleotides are TGTGCCAGCAGCCAAGATAGACAGGGGAACGGCTACACCTTC. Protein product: CASSQDRQGNGYTF.

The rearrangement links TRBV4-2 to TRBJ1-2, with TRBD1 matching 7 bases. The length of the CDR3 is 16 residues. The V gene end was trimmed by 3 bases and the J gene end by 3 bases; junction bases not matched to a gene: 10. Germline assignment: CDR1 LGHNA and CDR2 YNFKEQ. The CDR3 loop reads CASSQSGYDRDYGYTF. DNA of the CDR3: TGTGCCAGCAGCCAGAGCGGTTACGACAGGGACTATGGCTACACCTTC.

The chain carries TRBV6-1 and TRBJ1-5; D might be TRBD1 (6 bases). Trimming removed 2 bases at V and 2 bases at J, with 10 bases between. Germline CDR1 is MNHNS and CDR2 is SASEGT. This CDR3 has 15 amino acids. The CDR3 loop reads CASSENRQGNQPQHF. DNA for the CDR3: TGTGCCAGCAGTGAAAACCGACAGGGCAATCAGCCCCAGCATTTT.

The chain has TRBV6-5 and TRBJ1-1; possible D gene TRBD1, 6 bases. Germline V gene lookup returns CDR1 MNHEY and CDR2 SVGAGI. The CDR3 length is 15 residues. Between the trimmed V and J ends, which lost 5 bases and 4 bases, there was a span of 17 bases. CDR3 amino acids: CASSREFRTATEAFF. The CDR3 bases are TGTGCCAGCAGTCGCGAGTTTCGGACAGCCACTGAAGCTTTCTTT.

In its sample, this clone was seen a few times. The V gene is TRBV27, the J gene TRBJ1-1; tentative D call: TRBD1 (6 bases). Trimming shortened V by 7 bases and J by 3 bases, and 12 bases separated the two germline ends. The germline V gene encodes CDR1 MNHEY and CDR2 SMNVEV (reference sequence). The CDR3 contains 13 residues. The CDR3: CASKGGIDTEAFF. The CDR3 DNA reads TGTGCCAGCAAAGGGGGTATCGACACTGAAGCTTTCTTT.

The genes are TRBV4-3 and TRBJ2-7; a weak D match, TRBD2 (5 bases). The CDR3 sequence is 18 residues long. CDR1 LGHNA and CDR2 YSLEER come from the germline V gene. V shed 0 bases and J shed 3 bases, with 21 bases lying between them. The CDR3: CASSQDLSVGVTHYEQYF. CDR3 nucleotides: TGCGCCAGCAGCCAAGATTTATCAGTCGGGGTAACTCACTACGAGCAGTACTTC.

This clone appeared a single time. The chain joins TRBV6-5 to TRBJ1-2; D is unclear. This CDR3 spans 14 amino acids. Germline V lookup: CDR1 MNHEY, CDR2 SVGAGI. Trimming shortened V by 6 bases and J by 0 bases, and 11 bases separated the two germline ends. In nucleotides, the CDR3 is TGTGCCAGCAGGTCCGCCAGTTCTAACTATGGCTACACCTTC. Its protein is CASRSASSNYGYTF.

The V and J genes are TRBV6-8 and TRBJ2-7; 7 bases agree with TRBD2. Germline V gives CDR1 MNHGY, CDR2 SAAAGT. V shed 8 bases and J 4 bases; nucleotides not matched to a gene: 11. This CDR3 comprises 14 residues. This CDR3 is CASRTGGGRYEQYF. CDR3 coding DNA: TGTGCCAGCCGCACGGGCGGGGGTCGGTACGAGCAGTACTTC.

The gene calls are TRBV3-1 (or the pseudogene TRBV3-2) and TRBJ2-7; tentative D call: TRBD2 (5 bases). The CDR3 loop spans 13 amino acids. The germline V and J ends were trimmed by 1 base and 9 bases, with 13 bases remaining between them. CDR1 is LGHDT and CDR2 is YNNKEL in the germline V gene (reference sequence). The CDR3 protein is CASSQGRQRGQYF. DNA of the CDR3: TGTGCCAGCAGCCAAGGGAGGCAGAGAGGGCAGTACTTC.

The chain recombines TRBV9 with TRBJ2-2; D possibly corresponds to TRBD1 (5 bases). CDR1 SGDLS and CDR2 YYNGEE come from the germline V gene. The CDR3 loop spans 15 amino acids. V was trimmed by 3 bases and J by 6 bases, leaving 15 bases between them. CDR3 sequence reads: CASSGRRGGAGELFF. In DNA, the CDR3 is TGTGCCAGCAGCGGAAGAAGGGGTGGAGCCGGGGAGCTGTTTTTT.

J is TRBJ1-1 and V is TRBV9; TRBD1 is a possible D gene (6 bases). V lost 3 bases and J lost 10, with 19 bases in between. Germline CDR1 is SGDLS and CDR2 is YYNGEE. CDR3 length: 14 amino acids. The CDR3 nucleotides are TGTGCCAGCAGCGATAACGACAGGTGGGGGTTAGCTTTCTTT. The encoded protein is CASSDNDRWGLAFF.

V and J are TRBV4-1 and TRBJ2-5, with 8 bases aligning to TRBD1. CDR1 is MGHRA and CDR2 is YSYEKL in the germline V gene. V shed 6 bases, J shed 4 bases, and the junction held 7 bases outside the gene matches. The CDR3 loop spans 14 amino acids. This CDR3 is CASSRTGGRETQYF. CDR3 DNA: TGCGCCAGCAGTCGTACAGGGGGACGAGAGACCCAGTACTTC.

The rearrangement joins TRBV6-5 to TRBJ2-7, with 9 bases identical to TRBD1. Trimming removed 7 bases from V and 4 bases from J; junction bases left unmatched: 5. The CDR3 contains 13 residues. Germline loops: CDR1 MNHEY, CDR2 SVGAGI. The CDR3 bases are TGTGCCAGCAACGGACAGGGGAATTACGAGCAGTACTTC. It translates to CASNGQGNYEQYF.

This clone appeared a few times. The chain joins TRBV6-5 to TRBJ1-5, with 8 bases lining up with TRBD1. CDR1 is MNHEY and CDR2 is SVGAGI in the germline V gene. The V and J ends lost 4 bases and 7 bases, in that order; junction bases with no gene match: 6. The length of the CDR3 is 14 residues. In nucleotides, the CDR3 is TGTGCCAGCAGTTTGTCAGGGGGCGGCCAGCCCCAGCATTTT. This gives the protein CASSLSGGGQPQHF.

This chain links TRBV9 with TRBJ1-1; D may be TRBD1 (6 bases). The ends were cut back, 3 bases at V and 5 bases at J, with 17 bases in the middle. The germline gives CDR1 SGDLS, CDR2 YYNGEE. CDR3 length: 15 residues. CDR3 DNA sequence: TGTGCCAGCAGCGCGACAGGAGTGAGGGGAACTGAAGCTTTCTTT. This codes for CASSATGVRGTEAFF.

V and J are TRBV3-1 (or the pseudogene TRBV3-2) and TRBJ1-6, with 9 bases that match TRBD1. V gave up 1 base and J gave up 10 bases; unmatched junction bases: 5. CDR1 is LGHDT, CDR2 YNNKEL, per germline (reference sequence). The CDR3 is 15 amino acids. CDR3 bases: TGTGCCAGCAGCCAAGCCGGGACAGGGTACTCACCCCTCCACTTT. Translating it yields CASSQAGTGYSPLHF.

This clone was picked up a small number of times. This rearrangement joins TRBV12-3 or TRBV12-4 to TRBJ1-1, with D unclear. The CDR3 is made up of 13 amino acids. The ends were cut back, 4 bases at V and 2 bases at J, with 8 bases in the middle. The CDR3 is CASSSPVNTEAFF. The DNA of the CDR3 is TGTGCCAGCAGTTCCCCAGTAAACACTGAAGCTTTCTTT.

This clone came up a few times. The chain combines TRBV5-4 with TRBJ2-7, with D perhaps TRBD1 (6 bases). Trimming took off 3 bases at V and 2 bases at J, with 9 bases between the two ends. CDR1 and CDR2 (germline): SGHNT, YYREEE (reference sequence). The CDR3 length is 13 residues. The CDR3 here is CASSWGPTYEQYF. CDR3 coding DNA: TGTGCCAGCAGCTGGGGGCCCACCTACGAGCAGTACTTC.

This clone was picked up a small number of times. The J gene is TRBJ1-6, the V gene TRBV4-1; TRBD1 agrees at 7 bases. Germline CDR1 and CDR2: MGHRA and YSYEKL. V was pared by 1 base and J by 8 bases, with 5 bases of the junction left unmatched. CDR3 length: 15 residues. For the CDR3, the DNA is TGCGCCAGCAGCCAAGGACAGGGCAATGATTCACCCCTCCACTTT. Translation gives CASSQGQGNDSPLHF.

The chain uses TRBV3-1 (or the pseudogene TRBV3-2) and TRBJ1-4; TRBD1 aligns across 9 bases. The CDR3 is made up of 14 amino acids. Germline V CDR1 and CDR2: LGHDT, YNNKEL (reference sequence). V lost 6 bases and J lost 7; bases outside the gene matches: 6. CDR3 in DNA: TGTGCCAGCAGGGACAGGGGCGGGGGTGAAAAACTGTTTTTT. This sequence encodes CASRDRGGGEKLFF.

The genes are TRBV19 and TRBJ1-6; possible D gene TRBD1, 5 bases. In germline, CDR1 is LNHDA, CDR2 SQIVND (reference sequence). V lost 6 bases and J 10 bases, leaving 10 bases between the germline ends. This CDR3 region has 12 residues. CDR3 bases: TGTGCCAGTAGCACAGGTAACTCACCCCTCCACTTT. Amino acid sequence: CASSTGNSPLHF.

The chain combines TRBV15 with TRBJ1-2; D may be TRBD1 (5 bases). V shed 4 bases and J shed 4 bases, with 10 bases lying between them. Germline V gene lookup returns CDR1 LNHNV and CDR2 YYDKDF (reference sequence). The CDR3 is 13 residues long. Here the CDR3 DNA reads TGTGCCACCAGCATCGACGGGGGCTATGGCTACACCTTC. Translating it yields CATSIDGGYGYTF.